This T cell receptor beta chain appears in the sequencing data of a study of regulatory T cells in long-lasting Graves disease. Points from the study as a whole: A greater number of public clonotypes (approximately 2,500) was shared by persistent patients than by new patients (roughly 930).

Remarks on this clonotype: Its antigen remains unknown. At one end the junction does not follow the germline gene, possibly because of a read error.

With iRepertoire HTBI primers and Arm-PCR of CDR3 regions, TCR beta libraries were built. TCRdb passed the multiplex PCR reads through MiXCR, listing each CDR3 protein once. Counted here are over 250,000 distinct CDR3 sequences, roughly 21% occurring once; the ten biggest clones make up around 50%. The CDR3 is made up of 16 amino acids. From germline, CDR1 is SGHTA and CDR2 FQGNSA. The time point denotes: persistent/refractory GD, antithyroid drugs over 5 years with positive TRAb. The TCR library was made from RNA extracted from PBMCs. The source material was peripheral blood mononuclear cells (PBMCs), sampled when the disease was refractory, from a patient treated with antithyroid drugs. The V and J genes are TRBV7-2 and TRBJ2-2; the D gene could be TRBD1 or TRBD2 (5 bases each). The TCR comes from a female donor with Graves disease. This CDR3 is CASSTSGVWGTGELLF. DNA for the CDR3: TGTGCCAGCAGTACCAGTGGAGTCTGGGGCACCGGGGAGCTGTTATTT.